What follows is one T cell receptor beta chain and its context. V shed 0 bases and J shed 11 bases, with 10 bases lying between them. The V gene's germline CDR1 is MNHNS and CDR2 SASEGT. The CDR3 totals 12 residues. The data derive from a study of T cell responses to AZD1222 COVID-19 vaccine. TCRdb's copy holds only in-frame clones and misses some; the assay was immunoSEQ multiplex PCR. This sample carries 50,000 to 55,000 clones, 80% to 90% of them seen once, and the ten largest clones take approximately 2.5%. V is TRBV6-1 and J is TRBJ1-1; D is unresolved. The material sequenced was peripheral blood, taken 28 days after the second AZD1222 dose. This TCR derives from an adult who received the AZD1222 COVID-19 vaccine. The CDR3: CASSEAEGGAFF. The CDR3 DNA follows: TGTGCCAGCAGTGAAGCTGAGGGAGGGGCTTTCTTT.